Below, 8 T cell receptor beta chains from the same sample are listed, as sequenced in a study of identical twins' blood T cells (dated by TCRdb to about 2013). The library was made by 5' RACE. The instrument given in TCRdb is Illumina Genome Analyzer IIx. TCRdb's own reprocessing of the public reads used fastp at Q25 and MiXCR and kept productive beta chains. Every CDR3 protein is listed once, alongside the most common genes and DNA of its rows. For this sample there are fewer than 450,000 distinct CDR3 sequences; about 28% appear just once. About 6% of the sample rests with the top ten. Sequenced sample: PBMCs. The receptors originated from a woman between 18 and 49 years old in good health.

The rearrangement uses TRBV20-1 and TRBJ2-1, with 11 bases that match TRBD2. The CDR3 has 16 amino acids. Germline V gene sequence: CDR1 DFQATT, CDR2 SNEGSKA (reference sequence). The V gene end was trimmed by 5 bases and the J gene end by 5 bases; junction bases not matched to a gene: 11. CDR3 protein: CSAFGPSGGPDNEQFF. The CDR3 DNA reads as TGCAGTGCTTTCGGGCCTAGCGGGGGGCCCGACAATGAGCAGTTCTTC.

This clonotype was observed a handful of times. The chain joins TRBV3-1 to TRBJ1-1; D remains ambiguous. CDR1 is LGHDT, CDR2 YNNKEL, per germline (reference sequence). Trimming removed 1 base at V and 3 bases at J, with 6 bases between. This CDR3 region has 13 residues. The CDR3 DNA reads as TGTGCCAGCAGCCAAGGAAGTCACACTGAAGCTTTCTTT. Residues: CASSQGSHTEAFF.

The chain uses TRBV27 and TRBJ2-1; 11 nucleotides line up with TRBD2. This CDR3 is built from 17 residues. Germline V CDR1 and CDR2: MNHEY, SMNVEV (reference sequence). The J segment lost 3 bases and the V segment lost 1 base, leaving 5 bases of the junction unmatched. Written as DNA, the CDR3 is TGTGCCAGCAGTTTATTGGGGACTAGCGGTTTCTACAATGAGCAGTTCTTC. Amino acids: CASSLLGTSGFYNEQFF.

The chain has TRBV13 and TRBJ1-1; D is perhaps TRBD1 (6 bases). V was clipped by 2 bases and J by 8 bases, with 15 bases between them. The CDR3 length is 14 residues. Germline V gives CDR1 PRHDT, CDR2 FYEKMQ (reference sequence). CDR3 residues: CASSLRRTVSEAFF. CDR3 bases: TGTGCCAGCAGCTTACGGAGGACAGTTTCAGAAGCTTTCTTT.

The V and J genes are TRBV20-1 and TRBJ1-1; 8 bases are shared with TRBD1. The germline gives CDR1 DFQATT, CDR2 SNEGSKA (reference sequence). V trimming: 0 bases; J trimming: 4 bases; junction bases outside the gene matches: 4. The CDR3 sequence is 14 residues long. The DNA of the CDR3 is TGCAGTGCTAGAGATCAGGGGACAGGCACTGAAGCTTTCTTT. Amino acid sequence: CSARDQGTGTEAFF.

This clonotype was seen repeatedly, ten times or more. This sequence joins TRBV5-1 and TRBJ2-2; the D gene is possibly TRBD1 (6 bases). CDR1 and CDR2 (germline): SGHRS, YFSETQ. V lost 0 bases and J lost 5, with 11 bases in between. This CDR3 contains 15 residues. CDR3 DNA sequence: TGCGCCAGCAGCTTGGAGGGGGTGAGGACCGGGGAGCTGTTTTTT. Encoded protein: CASSLEGVRTGELFF.

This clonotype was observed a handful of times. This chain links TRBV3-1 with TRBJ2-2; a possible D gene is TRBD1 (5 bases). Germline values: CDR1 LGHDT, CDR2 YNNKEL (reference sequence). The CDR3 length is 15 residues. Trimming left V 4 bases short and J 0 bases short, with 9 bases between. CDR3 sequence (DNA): TGTGCCAGCAGCCCCTGGGGCGCGAACACCGGGGAGCTGTTTTTT. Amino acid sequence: CASSPWGANTGELFF.

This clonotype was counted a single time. In nucleotides, the CDR3 is TGCGCCAGCAGCTTGACAGGGGCTGGGACTGAAGCTTTCTTT. It is translated as CASSLTGAGTEAFF. The V gene is TRBV5-1, the J gene TRBJ1-1; 7 bases align to TRBD1. Germline CDR1 SGHRS, CDR2 YFSETQ. The CDR3 is 14 residues long. V shed 1 base and J 5 bases; nucleotides not matched to a gene: 5.